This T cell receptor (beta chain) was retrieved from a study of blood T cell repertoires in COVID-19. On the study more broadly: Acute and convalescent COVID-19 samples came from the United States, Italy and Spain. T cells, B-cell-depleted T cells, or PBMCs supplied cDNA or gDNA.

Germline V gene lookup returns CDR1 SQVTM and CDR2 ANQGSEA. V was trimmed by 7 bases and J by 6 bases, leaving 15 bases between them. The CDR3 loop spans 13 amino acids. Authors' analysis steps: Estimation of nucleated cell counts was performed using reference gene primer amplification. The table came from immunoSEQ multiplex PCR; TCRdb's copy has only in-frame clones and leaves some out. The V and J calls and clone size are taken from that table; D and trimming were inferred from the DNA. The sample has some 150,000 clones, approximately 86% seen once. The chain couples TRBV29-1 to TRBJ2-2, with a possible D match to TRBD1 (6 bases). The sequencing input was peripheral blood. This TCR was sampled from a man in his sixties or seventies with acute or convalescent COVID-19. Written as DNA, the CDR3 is TGCAGCGCTAGGACACAGGGCGCCGGGGAGCTGTTTTTT. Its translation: CSARTQGAGELFF.